Below, one T cell receptor (beta chain) is given with its context. This entry is derived from a study of CD8 T cells in Susac syndrome. The CDR3 runs to 16 residues. CDR1 LNHDA and CDR2 SQIVND come from the germline V gene (reference sequence). The V end was cut by 1 base, the J end by 2 bases, with 15 bases between. An input of about 0.45 to 1 ug of RNA was subjected to reverse transcription using random hexamers. TCRdb reanalysed the immunoSEQ multiplex PCR reads using MiXCR and keeps one entry per CDR3 protein. The sample has fewer than 250,000 distinct CDR3 sequences, 92% seen once; the top ten hold about 0.12%.

The clonotype originates from a human donor with multiple sclerosis. The chain has TRBV19 and TRBJ2-7; tentatively, D is TRBD2 (7 bases). What was sequenced was CD8+ T cells from PBMCs. The CDR3 is CASSIAVGGPAYEQYF. DNA of the CDR3: TGTGCCAGTAGTATAGCGGTGGGGGGGCCCGCCTACGAGCAGTACTTC.